What follows are 30 T cell receptor beta chains derived from one specimen sequenced in a study of blood T cell repertoires in COVID-19. Profiled with immunoSEQ multiplex PCR; TCRdb holds only in-frame clones, not every one. The profile shows 150,000 to 200,000 clones, roughly 82% of them singletons. Input material: peripheral blood. The origin of the receptors is a woman in her 30s with acute or convalescent COVID-19.

The chain combines TRBV19 with TRBJ1-5, with a possible D match to TRBD1 (5 bases). V lost 1 base and J lost 9, with 10 bases in between. The length of the CDR3 is 13 residues. Germline CDR1 and CDR2: LNHDA and SQIVND (reference sequence). Written as DNA, the CDR3 is TGTGCCAGTAGTATAGTCGAGCAGGGGCCCCAGCATTTT. This encodes CASSIVEQGPQHF.

The table lists this clone with a few counts. The chain's CDR3 is CASSSRGSNNSPLHF. The CDR3 DNA follows: TGTGCCAGTAGTTCCAGGGGATCAAATAATTCACCCCTCCACTTT. The rearrangement uses TRBV19 and TRBJ1-6; a weak D match, TRBD1 (6 bases). Trimming stripped 5 bases from V and 5 bases from J, with 13 bases between. CDR3 length: 15 amino acids. From germline, CDR1 is LNHDA and CDR2 SQIVND (reference sequence).

The V and J genes are TRBV6-5 and TRBJ1-4; 10 bases match TRBD1. This CDR3 region has 15 residues. Germline V gives CDR1 MNHEY, CDR2 SVGAGI. V lost 6 bases, J lost 9 bases, and 10 bases stayed unmatched. In nucleotides, the CDR3 is TGTGCCAGCAGAGGCTGGGACAGGGGTTTTCAAAAACTGTTTTTT. Its protein is CASRGWDRGFQKLFF.

This chain connects TRBV7-9 to TRBJ2-1, with TRBD1 identical over 10 bases. With V trimmed by 4 bases and J by 1 base, 4 bases remained unmatched. The germline CDR1 and CDR2 sequences are SEHNR and FQNEAQ (reference sequence). The CDR3 runs to 16 residues. CDR3 amino acids: CASSSPGQGSYNEQFF. CDR3 in DNA: TGTGCCAGCAGCTCACCGGGACAGGGGTCCTACAATGAGCAGTTCTTC.

The V gene is TRBV7-2, the J gene TRBJ2-3; D gene unclear. This CDR3 region has 13 residues. Germline assignment: CDR1 SGHTA and CDR2 FQGNSA. V lost 0 bases to trimming and J lost 9 bases, with 10 bases between them. As DNA, the CDR3 is TGTGCCAGCAGCTTAGCGACATCTTTGACGCAGTATTTT. This encodes CASSLATSLTQYF. Drawing the rest from reference TRBV7-2 and TRBJ2-3, the complete variable domain is GAGVSQSPSNKVTEKGKDVELRCDPISGHTALYWYRQSLGQGLEFLIYFQGNSAPDKSGLPSDRFSAERTGGSVSTLTIQRTQQEDSAVYLCASSLATSLTQYFGPGTRLTVL.

The chain couples TRBV24-1 to TRBJ2-1, with 9 bases identical to TRBD2. Germline V gives CDR1 KGHDR, CDR2 SFDVKD. This CDR3 comprises 17 residues. V dropped 7 bases and J dropped 8; count of bases not matched to a gene: 17. CDR3 DNA: TGTGCCACCAGCCCGACTAGCGGAACTCATACTATCCATGAGCAGTTCTTC. Its translation is CATSPTSGTHTIHEQFF.

This chain links TRBV13 with TRBJ1-2, with D possibly being TRBD1 (6 bases). Trimming pared 5 bases from V and 10 bases from J, leaving 17 bases between. The CDR3 runs to 13 residues. Germline-derived CDR1 and CDR2 are PRHDT and FYEKMQ (reference sequence). DNA of the CDR3: TGTGCCAGCAGCGCCAGTTGGGGGCGCGTCTACACCTTC. Its translation: CASSASWGRVYTF.

As DNA, the CDR3 is TGTGCCTGGGGAACAGGGACTGAAGCTTTCTTT. Protein product: CAWGTGTEAFF. The J gene is TRBJ1-1, the V gene TRBV30, with D possibly TRBD1 on 6 matching bases. Germline CDR1 GTSNPN, CDR2 SVGIG (reference sequence). The ends were cut back, 5 bases at V and 5 bases at J, with 9 bases in the middle. The CDR3 runs 11 residues.

This chain joins TRBV19 and TRBJ2-7; tentative D call: TRBD1 (5 bases). CDR1 LNHDA and CDR2 SQIVND come from the germline V gene (reference sequence). The CDR3 has 11 residues. Trimming stripped 10 bases from V and 3 bases from J, with 10 bases between. In nucleotides, the CDR3 is TGTGCCACCCGACAGCACTACGAGCAGTACTTC. The encoded protein is CATRQHYEQYF.

V gene TRBV29-1 combines with J gene TRBJ2-1; the D gene is possibly TRBD1 (5 bases). Germline lookup yields CDR1 SQVTM and CDR2 ANQGSEA. CDR3 length: 14 amino acids. The ends were cut back, 4 bases at V and 0 bases at J, with 10 bases in the middle. This CDR3 is CSVASRGSYNEQFF. The CDR3 coding sequence is TGCAGCGTTGCTTCAAGGGGCTCCTACAATGAGCAGTTCTTC.

The J gene is TRBJ1-5, the V gene TRBV9; D is unresolved. CDR1 and CDR2 from the germline V gene are SGDLS and YYNGEE. The CDR3 is made up of 15 amino acids. V lost 2 bases and J 4 bases, leaving 13 bases between the germline ends. The CDR3 nucleotides read TGTGCCAGCAGCGTTGATCCAGGAAATAATCAGCCCCAGCATTTT. Translated: CASSVDPGNNQPQHF.

This chain joins TRBV6-5 and TRBJ1-2; TRBD1 agrees at 7 bases. The CDR3 runs 14 residues. Trimming took 6 bases from V and 5 from J; bases not matched to a gene: 9. Germline V gene sequence: CDR1 MNHEY, CDR2 SVGAGI. CDR3 coding DNA: TGTGCCAGCAGAGGACAGGTCCTCTTTTATGGCTACACCTTC. Translated, it gives CASRGQVLFYGYTF.

The J gene is TRBJ2-3, the V gene TRBV7-2; TRBD2 agrees at 7 bases. The V gene end was trimmed by 1 base and the J gene end by 2 bases; junction bases not matched to a gene: 6. The CDR3 is 16 amino acids. The germline V gene encodes CDR1 SGHTA and CDR2 FQGNSA. The CDR3 DNA follows: TGTGCCAGCAGCTTAGAAAGACTAGCTATCACAGATACGCAGTATTTT. It specifies CASSLERLAITDTQYF. Looking up the rest from reference TRBV7-2 and TRBJ2-3 gives the full variable domain: GAGVSQSPSNKVTEKGKDVELRCDPISGHTALYWYRQSLGQGLEFLIYFQGNSAPDKSGLPSDRFSAERTGGSVSTLTIQRTQQEDSAVYLCASSLERLAITDTQYFGPGTRLTVL.

This clone was recorded once. One end of the junction does not line up with germline, which may come from a read error. The V call is TRBV28, the J call TRBJ2-3, with D tentatively TRBD2 (7 bases). CDR1 and CDR2 (germline): MDHEN, SYDVKM. This CDR3 contains 15 residues. CDR3 sequence: CANSFLGGATDTQYF. In nucleotides, the CDR3 is TGTGCCAACAGTTTTCTTGGGGGGGCAACAGATACGCAGTATTTT. The full variable domain, completed using reference TRBV28 and TRBJ2-3, is DVKVTQSSRYLVKRTGEKVFLECVQDMDHENMFWYRQDPGLGLRLIYFSYDVKMKEKGDIPEGYSVSREKKERFSLILESASTNQTSMYLCANSFLGGATDTQYFGPGTRLTVL.

The gene calls are TRBV12-3 or TRBV12-4 and TRBJ1-1; a weak D match, TRBD1 (6 bases). The CDR3 is 13 residues long. V lost 6 bases and J lost 1, with 9 bases in between. CDR3 DNA sequence: TGTGCCAGCAGCAACAGGGCGAACACTGAAGCTTTCTTT. Protein: CASSNRANTEAFF.

The chain joins TRBV27 to TRBJ1-2; TRBD1 agrees at 12 bases. CDR1 MNHEY and CDR2 SMNVEV come from the germline V gene (reference sequence). J lost 4 bases, V lost 6 bases, and 12 bases had no gene match. There are 17 residues in the CDR3. The CDR3 loop is CASSNYGTGGLGYGYTF. CDR3 in DNA: TGTGCCAGCAGCAATTACGGGACAGGGGGCTTGGGCTATGGCTACACCTTC.

This clone was seen only a few times. The chain combines TRBV24-1 with TRBJ1-5; D call uncertain. The V end lost 2 bases, the J end lost 8 bases, and 12 bases lay between the germline ends. Germline lookup yields CDR1 KGHDR and CDR2 SFDVKD. This CDR3 is built from 14 residues. The CDR3 loop reads CATSDSGFTEPQHF. The CDR3 DNA sequence: TGTGCCACCAGTGATTCAGGCTTCACGGAGCCCCAGCATTTT.

This clone was counted a few times. The rearrangement uses TRBV5-4 and TRBJ2-1; TRBD2 aligns across 10 bases. Germline-derived CDR1 and CDR2 are SGHNT and YYREEE (reference sequence). This CDR3 comprises 17 residues. V lost 3 bases and J lost 7; bases outside the gene matches: 13. Here the CDR3 DNA reads TGTGCCAGCAGCTCAGGGGTTAGCGGGGGGCGGTATAATGAGCAGTTCTTC. Translation gives CASSSGVSGGRYNEQFF.

The chain links TRBV27 to TRBJ1-2; 9 nucleotides agree with TRBD1. Germline-derived CDR1 and CDR2 are MNHEY and SMNVEV (reference sequence). This CDR3 is built from 15 residues. Losses at the gene ends were 1 base for V and 4 bases for J; bases not matched to a gene: 4. The CDR3 spells CASSLYGTGSYGYTF. Here the CDR3 DNA reads TGTGCCAGCAGTTTATACGGGACAGGGAGCTATGGCTACACCTTC.

V and J are TRBV4-2 and TRBJ1-2; D may be TRBD1 (6 bases). The V and J ends lost 1 base and 8 bases respectively, with 14 bases between them. The CDR3 has 14 amino acids. The germline CDR1 and CDR2 sequences are LGHNA and YNFKEQ. For the CDR3, the DNA is TGTGCCAGCAGCCAAGTAGGGCAGGGGAAAGGCTACACCTTC. This translates into CASSQVGQGKGYTF.

This clone occurred a few times. The chain couples TRBV6-5 to TRBJ1-2, with D unresolved. The CDR3 totals 15 residues. V was shortened by 6 bases and J by 6 bases, with 20 bases between the two germline ends. The germline gives CDR1 MNHEY, CDR2 SVGAGI. The CDR3 DNA follows: TGTGCCAGCAGCCGCTCAGAAACGGCGACTAATGGCTACACCTTC. Its translation is CASSRSETATNGYTF.

The V and J genes are TRBV19 and TRBJ2-7, with TRBD2 identical over 10 bases. V shed 4 bases and J 3 bases; nucleotides not matched to a gene: 3. Germline V gene lookup returns CDR1 LNHDA and CDR2 SQIVND (reference sequence). CDR3 length: 14 amino acids. DNA for the CDR3: TGTGCCAGTAGTACAGTAGCGGGGGGCTACGAGCAGTACTTC. Encoded protein: CASSTVAGGYEQYF.

This clone occurred a few times. This chain joins TRBV7-9 and TRBJ1-2; a weak D match, TRBD1 (6 bases). The germline V and J ends were trimmed by 3 bases and 6 bases, with 17 bases remaining between them. Germline V CDR1 and CDR2: SEHNR, FQNEAQ (reference sequence). CDR3 length: 15 amino acids. Written as DNA, the CDR3 is TGTGCCAGCAGCTTCACCACTCCAGGGGTCGATGGCTACACCTTC. This translates into CASSFTTPGVDGYTF.

This sequence joins TRBV2 and TRBJ2-1; tentative D call: TRBD2 (6 bases). The CDR3 is 15 amino acids. From germline, CDR1 is SNHLY and CDR2 FYNNEI. V lost 3 bases and J 3 bases, leaving 12 bases between the germline ends. The CDR3 DNA sequence: TGTGCCAGCAGTGAGGGCGGGAACCACTACAATGAGCAGTTCTTC. Its translation is CASSEGGNHYNEQFF.

This chain uses TRBV5-1 with TRBJ1-6; D gene unclear. Germline-derived CDR1 and CDR2 are SGHRS and YFSETQ. The CDR3 totals 15 residues. V lost 5 bases and J lost 0, with 9 bases in between. The CDR3 here is CASREGSSYNSPLHF. The CDR3 DNA sequence: TGCGCCAGCAGAGAGGGAAGCTCCTATAATTCACCCCTCCACTTT. Filled out from reference TRBV5-1 and TRBJ1-6, the complete variable domain reads KAGVTQTPRYLIKTRGQQVTLSCSPISGHRSVSWYQQTPGQGLQFLFEYFSETQRNKGNFPGRFSGRQFSNSRSEMNVSTLELGDSALYLCASREGSSYNSPLHFGNGTRLTVT.

The V and J genes are TRBV15 and TRBJ1-4; D remains ambiguous. Trimming took 4 bases from V and 3 from J, leaving 12 bases between them. The CDR3 consists of 15 residues. Per germline, CDR1 LNHNV and CDR2 YYDKDF (reference sequence). In DNA form, the CDR3 reads TGTGCCACCAGCATTAGGAGTGCGGCTAATGAAAAACTGTTTTTT. The encoded protein is CATSIRSAANEKLFF.

The table lists this clone with a few counts. This chain links TRBV5-4 with TRBJ2-5, with D possibly TRBD1 on 5 matching bases. The CDR3 consists of 13 residues. Germline CDR1 and CDR2: SGHNT and YYREEE (reference sequence). V dropped 2 bases and J dropped 5 bases, with 10 bases sitting between them. DNA of the CDR3: TGTGCCAGCAGCTTAGGGGTACTCGAGACCCAGTACTTC. Translating gives CASSLGVLETQYF.

V gene TRBV27 combines with J gene TRBJ1-1, with TRBD1 as a possible D gene (5 bases). The CDR3 length is 14 residues. Trimming shortened V by 5 bases and J by 5 bases, and 15 bases separated the two germline ends. CDR1 and CDR2 (germline): MNHEY, SMNVEV (reference sequence). This CDR3 is CASSTAGSGTEAFF. The CDR3 DNA is TGTGCCAGCAGTACCGCAGGGTCGGGTACTGAAGCTTTCTTT.

CDR3 nucleotide sequence: TGTGCCATCAGTACCCACGCGGATTCCTACGAGCAGTACTTC. Residues: CAISTHADSYEQYF. This rearrangement joins TRBV10-3 to TRBJ2-7; D unresolved. CDR3 length equals 14 residues. Trimming removed 5 bases from V and 1 base from J, with 12 bases in between. CDR1 and CDR2 (germline): ENHRY, SYGVKD.

The DNA for the CDR3 is TGTGCCAGCAGCCCAAACCAGAGGAACATTCAGTACTTC. This gives the protein CASSPNQRNIQYF. The chain has TRBV11-2 and TRBJ2-4; no firm D call. Germline values: CDR1 SGHAT, CDR2 FQNNGV. Trimming removed 5 bases at V and 7 bases at J, with 12 bases between. The CDR3 has 13 residues.